This passage covers 31 T cell receptor beta chains from one sample sequenced in a study of blood T cells in healthy people across ages. A second about 7 to 12 cycle PCR used barcoded and J-beta primers. In TCRdb, the 5' RACE reads were re-called with MiXCR into one record per CDR3 protein. Of more than 1,400,000 distinct CDR3 sequences in the sample, approximately 38% are singletons; the top ten hold 7% to 9%. Specimen: blood. The receptors stem from a woman aged 18-30 years in good health.

V is TRBV5-6 and J is TRBJ1-1, with D tentatively TRBD1 (6 bases). Trimming left V 3 bases short and J 1 base short, with 13 bases between. The CDR3 runs to 15 residues. Germline CDR1 and CDR2: SGHDT and YYEEEE. The CDR3 here is CASSWGALRNTEAFF. The CDR3 DNA follows: TGTGCCAGCAGCTGGGGGGCCCTGAGGAACACTGAAGCTTTCTTT.

This clonotype was seen a handful of times. The chain joins TRBV5-6 to TRBJ2-5; D is unresolved. The DNA matches TRBJ2-7 better at its end, which makes the J call doubtful. There are 13 residues in the CDR3. The germline V gene encodes CDR1 SGHDT and CDR2 YYEEEE. CDR3 sequence: CASSLFDGSEQYF. Here the CDR3 DNA reads TGTGCCAGCAGCTTGTTTGATGGTTCCGAGCAGTACTTC.

The chain links TRBV6-2 or TRBV6-3 to TRBJ2-1; 11 bases align to TRBD2. The trim removed 6 bases at V and 5 bases at J, leaving 6 bases unmatched. The CDR3 runs 15 residues. Per germline, CDR1 MNHEY and CDR2 SVGEGT. The CDR3 reads CASRQPGLADNEQFF. CDR3 in DNA: TGTGCCAGCAGACAACCGGGACTAGCGGACAATGAGCAGTTCTTC.

V usage is TRBV20-1 and J usage is TRBJ2-3; TRBD2 matches 14 bases. This CDR3 is 16 amino acids long. Germline V gives CDR1 DFQATT, CDR2 SNEGSKA (reference sequence). Trimming took 0 bases from V and 4 from J; bases not matched to a gene: 3. The CDR3 loop reads CSARETSGGAPDTQYF. In nucleotides, the CDR3 is TGCAGTGCTAGAGAGACTAGCGGGGGGGCTCCAGATACGCAGTATTTT.

This clonotype was detected many times. CDR3 region: CASSSGRGSYNEQFF. The CDR3 DNA reads as TGTGCCAGCAGTTCCGGGAGGGGCTCCTACAATGAGCAGTTCTTC. The chain carries TRBV12-3 or TRBV12-4 and TRBJ2-1, with 8 bases matching TRBD2. The CDR3 length is 15 residues. Trimming at V came to 4 bases and at J to 0 bases, leaving 2 bases not matched to a gene.

There are many counts of this clonotype. The CDR3 spells CASSSPSTGLAVEQFF. CDR3 bases: TGTGCCAGCAGCTCACCTTCAACTGGGCTAGCAGTTGAGCAGTTCTTC. This chain joins TRBV7-9 and TRBJ2-1, with D perhaps TRBD2 (5 bases). The CDR3 spans 16 residues. Trimming removed 4 bases at V and 9 bases at J, with 22 bases between. CDR1 and CDR2 from the germline V gene are SEHNR and FQNEAQ (reference sequence).

This chain connects TRBV2 to TRBJ2-4, with D perhaps matching TRBD2 (5 bases). The DNA end lines up better with TRBJ2-7; the J call may be wrong. This CDR3 spans 14 amino acids. Germline loops: CDR1 SNHLY, CDR2 FYNNEI. CDR3 DNA: TGTGCCAGCAGTGAGCCCCGGGAAAGCTACGAGCAGTACTTC. It translates to CASSEPRESYEQYF.

This clonotype was observed a few times. V is TRBV7-9 and J is TRBJ2-3; possibly TRBD1 for D (5 bases). The CDR3 totals 15 residues. V was pared by 3 bases and J by 3 bases, with 13 bases between. From germline, CDR1 is SEHNR and CDR2 FQNEAQ (reference sequence). CDR3 nucleotides: TGTGCCAGCAGCTTCCCCGAGCAGGGAACAGATACGCAGTATTTT. Translating gives CASSFPEQGTDTQYF.

The chain recombines TRBV12-3 or TRBV12-4 with TRBJ1-6; the D gene is possibly TRBD1 (5 bases). Trimming removed 5 bases from V and 0 bases from J, with 14 bases in between. The CDR3 extends over 17 amino acids. The CDR3 bases are TGTGCCAGCAGTACTCAGACAGCGAGCTCCTATAATTCACCCCTCCACTTT. Its protein is CASSTQTASSYNSPLHF.

The genes are TRBV5-5 and TRBJ1-2; 10 positions match TRBD1. Germline V gene sequence: CDR1 SGHKS, CDR2 YYEKEE (reference sequence). V was clipped by 4 bases and J by 4 bases; unmatched bases: 7. This CDR3 is built from 15 residues. CDR3 residues: CASSGGTGAGYGYTF. The CDR3 region has the DNA TGTGCCAGCAGCGGGGGGACAGGGGCCGGCTATGGCTACACCTTC.

This clonotype was seen many times. The chain links TRBV20-1 to TRBJ2-1; 8 bases match TRBD1. Germline trimming cut 3 bases from V and 5 bases from J; bases unmatched to any gene: 3. The germline gives CDR1 DFQATT, CDR2 SNEGSKA (reference sequence). The CDR3 runs 13 residues. The CDR3 sequence is CSASGQGNNEQFF. CDR3 in DNA: TGCAGTGCTAGCGGACAGGGTAACAATGAGCAGTTCTTC.

The J gene is TRBJ2-3, the V gene TRBV12-3 or TRBV12-4, with 11 bases aligning to TRBD2. The CDR3 has 16 amino acids. After removal of 6 bases from V and 1 base from J, the junction contained 6 bases not matched to a gene. In DNA, the CDR3 is TGTGCCAGCAGCACCGTACTAGCGGGGGGCACAGATACGCAGTATTTT. Protein product: CASSTVLAGGTDTQYF.

This chain connects TRBV14 to TRBJ1-4; TRBD1 might be the D (5 bases). Germline V gene data show CDR1 as SGHDN and CDR2 as FVKESK. This CDR3 has 13 amino acids. The V end was cut by 7 bases, the J end by 5 bases, with 11 bases between. DNA of the CDR3: TGTGCCAGCATCAGGGAAAGGAATGAAAAACTGTTTTTT. Amino acid sequence: CASIRERNEKLFF.

The chain recombines TRBV15 with TRBJ2-1; TRBD1 might be the D (5 bases). Germline lookup yields CDR1 LNHNV and CDR2 YYDKDF (reference sequence). Trimming stripped 5 bases from V and 7 bases from J, with 18 bases between. This CDR3 is 15 amino acids long. CDR3 amino acids: CATSSWTRLGNEQFF. The CDR3 bases are TGTGCCACCAGCTCCTGGACAAGGTTAGGGAATGAGCAGTTCTTC.

This clonotype has a handful of counts. V gene TRBV13 combines with J gene TRBJ2-5, with 8 bases matching TRBD2. J was trimmed by 1 base and V by 5 bases; bases with no gene match: 9. CDR1 and CDR2 from the germline V gene are PRHDT and FYEKMQ (reference sequence). This CDR3 is 16 amino acids long. CDR3 loop: CASSPERESTQETQYF. The CDR3 DNA reads TGTGCCAGCAGCCCCGAGCGGGAGAGCACCCAAGAGACCCAGTACTTC.

This clonotype was found a few times. CDR3 loop: CASSLSVAGSTDTQYF. DNA for the CDR3: TGTGCCAGCAGTTTATCTGTAGCGGGATCCACAGATACGCAGTATTTT. The chain has TRBV27 and TRBJ2-3, with 8 bases lining up with TRBD2. V lost 0 bases to trimming and J lost 2 bases; unmatched junction nucleotides: 4. Germline CDR1 is MNHEY and CDR2 is SMNVEV (reference sequence). The CDR3 sequence is 16 residues long.

CDR3 sequence reads: CASSKRRRGHDTQYF. The CDR3 nucleotides read TGTGCCAGCAGCAAACGGAGGAGGGGGCATGATACGCAGTATTTT. V usage is TRBV21-1 and J usage is TRBJ2-3; the table names TRBD1, a call not compared with the DNA. TRBV21-1 is an annotated pseudogene. This CDR3 spans 15 amino acids.

The chain couples TRBV20-1 to TRBJ2-7; 7 nucleotides agree with TRBD1. Germline-derived CDR1 and CDR2 are DFQATT and SNEGSKA (reference sequence). V was pared by 5 bases and J by 1 base, with 5 bases of the junction left unmatched. The CDR3 spans 13 residues. Written as DNA, the CDR3 is TGCAGTGCTCTGACGGGACAGTCCTACGAGCAGTACTTC. Protein sequence: CSALTGQSYEQYF.

This CDR3 reads CASSWGGRGNTEAFF. The CDR3 DNA is TGTGCCAGCAGTTGGGGGGGAAGAGGGAACACTGAAGCTTTCTTT. The chain uses TRBV11-2 and TRBJ1-1; perhaps TRBD1 as D (5 bases). The V gene lost 6 bases and the J gene lost 1 base, with 15 bases spanning the gap. The germline CDR1 and CDR2 sequences are SGHAT and FQNNGV. This CDR3 has 15 residues. Full variable domain (rest looked up from reference TRBV11-2 and TRBJ1-1): EAGVAQSPRYKIIEKRQSVAFWCNPISGHATLYWYQQILGQGPKLLIQFQNNGVVDDSQLPKDRFSAERLKGVDSTLKIQPAKLEDSAVYLCASSWGGRGNTEAFFGQGTRLTVV.

The gene calls are TRBV9 and TRBJ2-7, with a tentative D call TRBD1 (5 bases). Deletions cut 4 bases from V and 5 bases from J, with 16 bases between. The CDR3 is 14 residues long. The germline gives CDR1 SGDLS, CDR2 YYNGEE. CDR3 amino acids: CASSPKGSWNEQYF. CDR3 nucleotide sequence: TGTGCCAGCAGCCCCAAGGGGTCTTGGAACGAGCAGTACTTC.

The gene calls are TRBV15 and TRBJ2-1; D unclear. This CDR3 comprises 16 residues. Per germline, CDR1 LNHNV and CDR2 YYDKDF (reference sequence). Between the trimmed V and J ends, which lost 1 base and 3 bases, there was a span of 13 bases. CDR3 bases: TGTGCCACCAGCAGAGGGCCTATTGGGTACTACAATGAGCAGTTCTTC. Amino acids: CATSRGPIGYYNEQFF. The full variable domain, its missing parts supplied by reference TRBV15 and TRBJ2-1, is DAMVIQNPRYQVTQFGKPVTLSCSQTLNHNVMYWYQQKSSQAPKLLFHYYDKDFNNEADTPDNFQSRRPNTSFCFLDIRSPGLGDTAMYLCATSRGPIGYYNEQFFGPGTRLTVL.

This chain connects TRBV7-9 to TRBJ2-5, with unresolved D. Trimming removed 0 bases from V and 3 bases from J, with 11 bases in between. CDR1 and CDR2 from the germline V gene are SEHNR and FQNEAQ (reference sequence). CDR3 length: 15 amino acids. The CDR3 sequence is CASSLAPSRKETQYF. CDR3 nucleotide sequence: TGTGCCAGCAGCTTAGCGCCCTCCAGGAAAGAGACCCAGTACTTC.

This clonotype appeared many times. This rearrangement joins TRBV6-6 to TRBJ1-2; D is unclear. This CDR3 comprises 11 residues. V lost 6 bases to trimming and J lost 3 bases, with 5 bases between them. Germline V CDR1 and CDR2: MNHNY, SVGAGI (reference sequence). CDR3 sequence reads: CASSGDYGYTF. CDR3 DNA sequence: TGTGCCAGCAGCGGGGACTATGGCTACACCTTC.

This clonotype was recorded a few times. This chain links TRBV2 with TRBJ2-7; D is perhaps TRBD2 (6 bases). The germline CDR1 and CDR2 sequences are SNHLY and FYNNEI. V gave up 4 bases and J gave up 3 bases, with 10 bases separating them. The CDR3 totals 13 residues. CDR3 in amino acids: CASSGRDNYEQYF. The DNA of the CDR3 is TGTGCCAGCAGTGGGCGGGATAACTACGAGCAGTACTTC.

This chain links TRBV5-1 with TRBJ1-1; 11 bases are a match to TRBD1. The CDR3 sequence is 16 residues long. The V segment lost 0 bases and the J segment 0 bases; nucleotides outside the gene matches: 1. Per the germline V gene, CDR1 is SGHRS and CDR2 is YFSETQ. The CDR3 DNA is TGCGCCAGCAGCTTGGGGGACAGGGGGATGAACACTGAAGCTTTCTTT. The encoded protein is CASSLGDRGMNTEAFF.

This clonotype was seen a few times. This chain joins TRBV3-1 and TRBJ1-2, with 8 bases matching TRBD1. The CDR3 extends over 14 amino acids. V lost 4 bases, J lost 8 bases, and 9 bases stayed unmatched. Looked up from germline, CDR1 is LGHDT and CDR2 is YNNKEL (reference sequence). CDR3 nucleotide sequence: TGTGCCAGCAGCCGAGACCTGACAGGGGAAGGCTACACCTTC. This translates into CASSRDLTGEGYTF.

In its sample, this clonotype was seen a few times. The chain joins TRBV29-1 to TRBJ1-2, with D hard to call. V dropped 5 bases and J dropped 0 bases, with 10 bases sitting between them. Germline lookup yields CDR1 SQVTM and CDR2 ANQGSEA. The CDR3 length is 13 residues. CDR3 residues: CSVMLESNYGYTF. In nucleotides, the CDR3 is TGCAGCGTTATGCTCGAATCTAACTATGGCTACACCTTC.

The chain uses TRBV7-2 and TRBJ2-5, with D tentatively TRBD1 or TRBD2 (6 bases each). V dropped 1 base and J dropped 5 bases, with 17 bases sitting between them. Per the germline V gene, CDR1 is SGHTA and CDR2 is FQGNSA. The CDR3 has 16 residues. The DNA of the CDR3 is TGTGCCAGCAGCTTAGGACGTCGGGGGCGCGGGGAGACCCAGTACTTC. Residues: CASSLGRRGRGETQYF. The entire variable domain, with the rest obtained from reference TRBV7-2 and TRBJ2-5, is as follows: GAGVSQSPSNKVTEKGKDVELRCDPISGHTALYWYRQSLGQGLEFLIYFQGNSAPDKSGLPSDRFSAERTGGSVSTLTIQRTQQEDSAVYLCASSLGRRGRGETQYFGPGTRLLVL.

This clonotype showed up just a few times. The chain uses TRBV20-1 and TRBJ2-5, with D possibly TRBD1 on 5 matching bases. Germline loops: CDR1 DFQATT, CDR2 SNEGSKA (reference sequence). CDR3 length: 14 residues. The V and J ends lost 0 bases and 4 bases respectively, with 12 bases between them. CDR3 region: CSAREGPAGETQYF. The CDR3 DNA follows: TGCAGTGCTAGAGAGGGGCCAGCTGGAGAGACCCAGTACTTC.

This clonotype has ten or more counts. The chain joins TRBV29-1 to TRBJ2-5, with TRBD2 matching 8 bases. The junction had 5 bases not matched to a gene; V was cut back by 6 bases and J by 5 bases. Germline CDR1 SQVTM, CDR2 ANQGSEA. The CDR3 covers 12 residues. The CDR3 DNA reads as TGCAGCGTAGGGTTAGCGGGGGAGACCCAGTACTTC. It yields the protein CSVGLAGETQYF.

The chain carries TRBV5-1 and TRBJ1-2; a possible D gene is TRBD1 (5 bases). Germline CDR1 is SGHRS and CDR2 is YFSETQ. With 0 bases removed from V and 3 bases from J, the gap between germline ends came to 18 bases. There are 17 residues in the CDR3. Here the CDR3 DNA reads TGCGCCAGCAGCTTGGGTACAGGCGGCAACGGGGACTATGGCTACACCTTC. It encodes CASSLGTGGNGDYGYTF.